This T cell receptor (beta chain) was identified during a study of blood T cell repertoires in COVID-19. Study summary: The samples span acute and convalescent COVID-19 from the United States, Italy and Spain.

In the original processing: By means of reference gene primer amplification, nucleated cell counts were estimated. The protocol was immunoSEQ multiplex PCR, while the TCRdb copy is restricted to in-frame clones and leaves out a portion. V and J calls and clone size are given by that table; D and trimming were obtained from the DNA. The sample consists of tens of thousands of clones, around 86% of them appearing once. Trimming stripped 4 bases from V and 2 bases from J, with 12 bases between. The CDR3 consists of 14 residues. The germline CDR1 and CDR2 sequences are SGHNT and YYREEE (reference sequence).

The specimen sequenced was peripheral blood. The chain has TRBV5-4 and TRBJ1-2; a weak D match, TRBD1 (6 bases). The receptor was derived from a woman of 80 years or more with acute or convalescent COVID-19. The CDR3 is CASSQTGQNYGYTF. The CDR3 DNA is TGTGCCAGCAGCCAAACAGGGCAGAACTATGGCTACACCTTC.